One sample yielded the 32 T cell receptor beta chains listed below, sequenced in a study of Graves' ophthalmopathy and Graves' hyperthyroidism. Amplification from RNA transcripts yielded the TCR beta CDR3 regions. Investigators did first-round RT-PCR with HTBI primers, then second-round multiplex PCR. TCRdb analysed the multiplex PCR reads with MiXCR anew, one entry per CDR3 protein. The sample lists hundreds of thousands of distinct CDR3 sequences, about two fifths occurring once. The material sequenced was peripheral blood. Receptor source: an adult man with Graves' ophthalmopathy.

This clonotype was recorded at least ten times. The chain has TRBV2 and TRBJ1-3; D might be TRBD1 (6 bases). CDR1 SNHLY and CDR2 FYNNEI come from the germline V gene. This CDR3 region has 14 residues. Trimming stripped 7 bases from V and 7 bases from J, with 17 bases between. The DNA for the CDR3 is TGTGCCAGCACCCAAGGGACATGGAAGAACACCATATATTTT. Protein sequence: CASTQGTWKNTIYF. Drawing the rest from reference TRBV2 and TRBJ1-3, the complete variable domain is EPEVTQTPSHQVTQMGQEVILRCVPISNHLYFYWYRQILGQKVEFLVSFYNNEISEKSEIFDDQFSVERPDGSNFTLKIRSTKLEDSAMYFCASTQGTWKNTIYFGEGSWLTVV.

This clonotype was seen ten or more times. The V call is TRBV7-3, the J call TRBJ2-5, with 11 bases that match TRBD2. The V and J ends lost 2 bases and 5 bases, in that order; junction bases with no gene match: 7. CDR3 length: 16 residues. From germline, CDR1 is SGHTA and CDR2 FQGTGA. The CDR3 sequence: CASSLGTSGDLETQYF. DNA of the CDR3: TGTGCCAGCAGCTTAGGGACTAGCGGAGACCTGGAGACCCAGTACTTC. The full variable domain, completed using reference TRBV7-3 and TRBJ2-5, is GAGVSQTPSNKVTEKGKYVELRCDPISGHTALYWYRQSLGQGPEFLIYFQGTGAADDSGLPNDRFFAVRPEGSVSTLKIQRTERGDSAVYLCASSLGTSGDLETQYFGPGTRLLVL.

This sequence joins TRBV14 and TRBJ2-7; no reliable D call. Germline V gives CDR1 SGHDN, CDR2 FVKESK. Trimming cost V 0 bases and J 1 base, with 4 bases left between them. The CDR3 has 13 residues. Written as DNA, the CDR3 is TGTGCCAGCAGCCAAGATACTTCCTACGAGCAGTACTTC. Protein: CASSQDTSYEQYF. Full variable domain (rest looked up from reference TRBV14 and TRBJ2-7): EAGVTQFPSHSVIEKGQTVTLRCDPISGHDNLYWYRRVMGKEIKFLLHFVKESKQDESGMPNNRFLAERTGGTYSTLKVQPAELEDSGVYFCASSQDTSYEQYFGPGTRLTVT.

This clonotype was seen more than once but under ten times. The CDR3 sequence is CASSGLAGTQETQYF. The CDR3 bases are TGTGCCAGCAGCGGACTAGCGGGTACCCAAGAGACCCAGTACTTC. The chain employs TRBV7-3 and TRBJ2-5; 11 nucleotides agree with TRBD2. The CDR3 length is 15 residues. Germline lookup yields CDR1 SGHTA and CDR2 FQGTGA. V shed 5 bases, J shed 1 base, and the junction held 3 bases outside the gene matches.

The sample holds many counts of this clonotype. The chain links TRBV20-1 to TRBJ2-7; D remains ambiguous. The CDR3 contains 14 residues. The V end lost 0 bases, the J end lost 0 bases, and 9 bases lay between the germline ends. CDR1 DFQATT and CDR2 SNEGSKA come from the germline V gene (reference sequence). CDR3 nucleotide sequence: TGCAGTGCTAGAGATACGGGCAGCTCCTACGAGCAGTACTTC. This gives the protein CSARDTGSSYEQYF.

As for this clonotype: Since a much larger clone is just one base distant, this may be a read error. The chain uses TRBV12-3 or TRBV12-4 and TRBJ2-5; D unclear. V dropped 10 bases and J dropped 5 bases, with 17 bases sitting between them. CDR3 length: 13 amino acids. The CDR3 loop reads CANPFESNETQYF. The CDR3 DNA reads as TGTGCCAACCCCTTTGAGAGTAACGAGACCCAGTACTTC.

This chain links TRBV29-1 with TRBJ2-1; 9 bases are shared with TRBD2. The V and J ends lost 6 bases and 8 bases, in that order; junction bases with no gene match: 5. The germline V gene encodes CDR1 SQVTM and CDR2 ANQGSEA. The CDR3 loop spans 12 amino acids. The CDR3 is CSVEREVDEQFF. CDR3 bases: TGCAGCGTCGAGCGGGAGGTAGATGAGCAGTTCTTC.

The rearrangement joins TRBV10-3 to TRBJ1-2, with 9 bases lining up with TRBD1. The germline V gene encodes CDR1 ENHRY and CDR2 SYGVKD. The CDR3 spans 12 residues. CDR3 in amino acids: CAIRTGDYGYTF. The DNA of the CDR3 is TGTGCTATTAGGACAGGGGACTATGGCTACACCTTC.

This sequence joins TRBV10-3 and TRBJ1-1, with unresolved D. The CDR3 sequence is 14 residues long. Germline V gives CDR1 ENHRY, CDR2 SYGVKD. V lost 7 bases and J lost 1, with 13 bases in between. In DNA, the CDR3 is TGTGCCATCACTGCCGCTCAGAAGAACACTGAAGCTTTCTTT. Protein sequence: CAITAAQKNTEAFF.

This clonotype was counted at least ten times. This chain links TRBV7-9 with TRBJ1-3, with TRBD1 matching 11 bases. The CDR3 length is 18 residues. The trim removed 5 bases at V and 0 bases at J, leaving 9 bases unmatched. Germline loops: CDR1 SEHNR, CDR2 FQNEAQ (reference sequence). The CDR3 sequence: CASSAGQGVALSGNTIYF. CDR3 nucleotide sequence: TGTGCCAGCAGCGCGGGACAGGGGGTGGCCCTCTCTGGAAACACCATATATTTT.

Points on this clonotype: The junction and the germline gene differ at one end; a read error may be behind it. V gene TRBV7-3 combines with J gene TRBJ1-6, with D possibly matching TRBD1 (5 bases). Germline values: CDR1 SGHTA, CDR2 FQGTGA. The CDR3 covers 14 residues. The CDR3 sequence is CASSLGTSGSPLRF. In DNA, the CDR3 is TGTGCCAGCAGCTTAGGGACTAGCGGGTCACCCCTCCGCTTT. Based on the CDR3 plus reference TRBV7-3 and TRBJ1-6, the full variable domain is GAGVSQTPSNKVTEKGKYVELRCDPISGHTALYWYRQSLGQGPEFLIYFQGTGAADDSGLPNDRFFAVRPEGSVSTLKIQRTERGDSAVYLCASSLGTSGSPLRFGNGTRLTVT.

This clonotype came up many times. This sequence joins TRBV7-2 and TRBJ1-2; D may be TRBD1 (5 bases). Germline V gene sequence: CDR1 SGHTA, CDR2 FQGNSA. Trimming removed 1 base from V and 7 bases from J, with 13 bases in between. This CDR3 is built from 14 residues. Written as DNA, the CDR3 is TGTGCCAGCAGCTTAGTGGGGCAGGGCCGTGGCTACACCTTC. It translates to CASSLVGQGRGYTF.

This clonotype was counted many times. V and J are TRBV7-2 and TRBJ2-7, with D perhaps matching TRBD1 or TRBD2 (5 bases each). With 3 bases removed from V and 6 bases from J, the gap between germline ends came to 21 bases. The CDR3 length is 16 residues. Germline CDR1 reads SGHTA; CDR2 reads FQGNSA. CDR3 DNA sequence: TGTGCCAGCAGCTTTCGCCCGGGGCCCGGAGTTCGCGAGCAGTACTTC. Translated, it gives CASSFRPGPGVREQYF. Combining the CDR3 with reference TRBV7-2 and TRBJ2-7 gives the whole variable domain GAGVSQSPSNKVTEKGKDVELRCDPISGHTALYWYRQSLGQGLEFLIYFQGNSAPDKSGLPSDRFSAERTGGSVSTLTIQRTQQEDSAVYLCASSFRPGPGVREQYFGPGTRLTVT.

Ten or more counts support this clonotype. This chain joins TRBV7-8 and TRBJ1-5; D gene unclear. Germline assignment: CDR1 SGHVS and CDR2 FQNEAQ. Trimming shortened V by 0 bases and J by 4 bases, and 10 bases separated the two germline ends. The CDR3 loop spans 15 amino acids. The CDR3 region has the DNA TGTGCCAGCAGCTTAGCTCGGCCTCCAAATCAGCCCCAGCATTTT. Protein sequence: CASSLARPPNQPQHF. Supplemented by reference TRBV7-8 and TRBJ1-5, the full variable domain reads GAGVSQSPRYKVAKRGQDVALRCDPISGHVSLFWYQQALGQGPEFLTYFQNEAQLDKSGLPSDRFFAERPEGSVSTLKIQRTQQEDSAVYLCASSLARPPNQPQHFGDGTRLSIL.

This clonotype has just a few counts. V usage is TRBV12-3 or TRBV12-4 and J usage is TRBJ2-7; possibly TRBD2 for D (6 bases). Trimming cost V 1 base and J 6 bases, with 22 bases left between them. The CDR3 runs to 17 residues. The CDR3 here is CASSLEISWTTMTEQYF. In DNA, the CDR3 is TGTGCCAGCAGTTTAGAAATCTCTTGGACTACCATGACCGAGCAGTACTTC.

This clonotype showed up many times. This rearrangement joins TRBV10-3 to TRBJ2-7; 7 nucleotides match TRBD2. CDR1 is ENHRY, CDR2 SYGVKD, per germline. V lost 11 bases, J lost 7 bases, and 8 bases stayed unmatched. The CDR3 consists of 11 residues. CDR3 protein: CAGGGDGEQYF. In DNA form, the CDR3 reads TGTGCCGGGGGGGGAGATGGGGAGCAGTACTTC.

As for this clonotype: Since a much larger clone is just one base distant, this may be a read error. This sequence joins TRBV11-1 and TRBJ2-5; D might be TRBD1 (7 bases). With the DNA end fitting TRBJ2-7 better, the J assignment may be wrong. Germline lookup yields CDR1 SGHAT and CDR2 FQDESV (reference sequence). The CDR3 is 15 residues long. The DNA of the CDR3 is TGTACCAGCAGCCAGGGGGAGGACGGCCTATACGAGCAGTACTTC. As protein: CTSSQGEDGLYEQYF.

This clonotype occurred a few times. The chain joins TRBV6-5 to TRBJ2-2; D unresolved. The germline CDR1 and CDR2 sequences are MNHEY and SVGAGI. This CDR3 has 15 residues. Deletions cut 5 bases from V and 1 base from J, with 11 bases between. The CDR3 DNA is TGTGCCAGCAGTACCCGCACACGGAACACCGGGGAGCTGTTTTTT. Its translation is CASSTRTRNTGELFF.

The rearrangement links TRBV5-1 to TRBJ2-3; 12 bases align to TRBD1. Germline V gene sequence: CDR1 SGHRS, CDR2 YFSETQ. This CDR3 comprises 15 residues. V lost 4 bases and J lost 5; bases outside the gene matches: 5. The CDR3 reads CASSQGQGAGDTQYF. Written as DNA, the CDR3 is TGCGCCAGCAGCCAGGGACAGGGGGCCGGAGATACGCAGTATTTT.

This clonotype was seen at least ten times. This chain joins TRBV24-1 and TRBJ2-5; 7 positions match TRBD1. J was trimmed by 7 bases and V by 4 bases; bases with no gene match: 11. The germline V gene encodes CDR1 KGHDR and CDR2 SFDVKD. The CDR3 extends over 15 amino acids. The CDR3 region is CATSEPRGKVVTQYF. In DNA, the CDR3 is TGTGCCACCAGTGAGCCCAGGGGGAAAGTAGTGACCCAGTACTTC.

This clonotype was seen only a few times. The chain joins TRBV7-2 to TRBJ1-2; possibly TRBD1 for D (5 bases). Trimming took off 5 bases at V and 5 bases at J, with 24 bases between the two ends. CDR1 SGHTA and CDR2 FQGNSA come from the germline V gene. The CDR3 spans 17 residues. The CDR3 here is CASSPVLSDTRLYGYTF. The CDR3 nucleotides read TGTGCCAGCAGCCCAGTCCTGTCGGACACCAGATTATATGGCTACACCTTC. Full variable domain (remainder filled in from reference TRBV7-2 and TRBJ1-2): GAGVSQSPSNKVTEKGKDVELRCDPISGHTALYWYRQSLGQGLEFLIYFQGNSAPDKSGLPSDRFSAERTGGSVSTLTIQRTQQEDSAVYLCASSPVLSDTRLYGYTFGSGTRLTVV.

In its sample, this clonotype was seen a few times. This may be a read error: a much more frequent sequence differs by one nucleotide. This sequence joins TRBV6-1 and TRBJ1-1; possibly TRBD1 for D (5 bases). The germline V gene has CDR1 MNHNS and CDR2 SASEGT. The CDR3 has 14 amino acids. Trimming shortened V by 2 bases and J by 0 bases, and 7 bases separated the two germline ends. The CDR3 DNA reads TGTGCCAGCAGTGAATGGGGGATGAACACTGAAGCTTTCTTT. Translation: CASSEWGMNTEAFF.

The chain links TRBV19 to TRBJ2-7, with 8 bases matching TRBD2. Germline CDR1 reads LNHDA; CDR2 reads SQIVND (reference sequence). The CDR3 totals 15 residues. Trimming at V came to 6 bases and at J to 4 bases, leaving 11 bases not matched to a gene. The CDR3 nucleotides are TGTGCCAGTAGGGGTCGGGGACTAGAAGGGTACGAGCAGTACTTC. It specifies CASRGRGLEGYEQYF.

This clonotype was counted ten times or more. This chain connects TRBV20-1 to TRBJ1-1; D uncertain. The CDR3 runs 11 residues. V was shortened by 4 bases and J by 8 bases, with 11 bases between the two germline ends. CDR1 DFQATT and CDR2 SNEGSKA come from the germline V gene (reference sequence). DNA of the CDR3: TGCAGTGCTATGGATCCTCGAGAAGCTTTCTTT. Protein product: CSAMDPREAFF.

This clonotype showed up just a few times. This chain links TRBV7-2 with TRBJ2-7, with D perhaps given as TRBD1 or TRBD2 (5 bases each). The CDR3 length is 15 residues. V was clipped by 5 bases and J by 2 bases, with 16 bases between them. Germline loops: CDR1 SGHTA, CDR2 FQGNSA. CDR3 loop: CASSQDRDGTYEQYF. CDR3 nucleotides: TGTGCCAGCAGCCAAGATAGGGACGGAACCTACGAGCAGTACTTC.

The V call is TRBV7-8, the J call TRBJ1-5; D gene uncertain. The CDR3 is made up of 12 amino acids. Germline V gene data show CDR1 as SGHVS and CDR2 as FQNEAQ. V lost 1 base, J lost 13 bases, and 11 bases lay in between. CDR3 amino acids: CASSLGTSNQHF. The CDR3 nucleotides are TGTGCCAGCAGCTTAGGGACCAGCAATCAGCATTTT.

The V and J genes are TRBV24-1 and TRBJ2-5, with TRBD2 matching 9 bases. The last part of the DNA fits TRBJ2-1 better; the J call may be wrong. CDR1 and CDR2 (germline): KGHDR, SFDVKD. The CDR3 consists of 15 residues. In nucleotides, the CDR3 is TGTGCCACCAGTGCTAGCGGGGAGACCTACGGGAAGCAGTTCTTC. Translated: CATSASGETYGKQFF.

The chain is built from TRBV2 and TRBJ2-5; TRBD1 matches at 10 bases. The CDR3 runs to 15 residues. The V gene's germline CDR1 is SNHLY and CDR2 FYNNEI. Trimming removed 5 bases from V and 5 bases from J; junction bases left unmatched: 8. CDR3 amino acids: CASSFVTGGPETQYF. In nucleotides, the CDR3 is TGTGCCAGCAGTTTCGTGACAGGGGGCCCGGAGACCCAGTACTTC.

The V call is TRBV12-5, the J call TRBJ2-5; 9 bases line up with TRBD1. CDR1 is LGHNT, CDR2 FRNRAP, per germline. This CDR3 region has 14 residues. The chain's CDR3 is CASSTWTGAETQYF. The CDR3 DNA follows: TGTGCCAGCAGTACTTGGACAGGGGCAGAGACCCAGTACTTC. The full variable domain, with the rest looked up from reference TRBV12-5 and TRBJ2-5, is DARVTQTPRHKVTEMGQEVTMRCQPILGHNTVFWYRQTMMQGLELLAYFRNRAPLDDSGMPKDRFSAEMPDATLATLKIQPSEPRDSAVYFCASSTWTGAETQYFGPGTRLLVL.

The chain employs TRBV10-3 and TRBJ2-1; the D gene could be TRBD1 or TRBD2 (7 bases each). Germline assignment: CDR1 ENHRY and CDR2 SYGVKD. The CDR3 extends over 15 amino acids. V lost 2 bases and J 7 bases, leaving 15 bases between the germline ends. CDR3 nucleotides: TGTGCCATCAGTGAGATAGCAGGGGGGGGAAATGAGCAGTTCTTC. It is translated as CAISEIAGGGNEQFF.

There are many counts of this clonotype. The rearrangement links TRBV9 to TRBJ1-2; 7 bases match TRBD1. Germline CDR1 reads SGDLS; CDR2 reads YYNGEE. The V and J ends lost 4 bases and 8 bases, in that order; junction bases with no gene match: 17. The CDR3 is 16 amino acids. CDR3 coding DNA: TGTGCCAGCAGCCAAGACTTGGGACAGCCAAATTTCGGCTACACCTTC. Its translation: CASSQDLGQPNFGYTF.

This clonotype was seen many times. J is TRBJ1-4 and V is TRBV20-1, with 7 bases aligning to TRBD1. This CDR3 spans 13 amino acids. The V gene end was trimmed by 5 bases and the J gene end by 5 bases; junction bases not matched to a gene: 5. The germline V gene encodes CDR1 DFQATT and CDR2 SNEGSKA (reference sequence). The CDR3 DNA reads TGCAGTGCTCAGGGGACAGTAAATGAAAAACTGTTTTTT. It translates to CSAQGTVNEKLFF.